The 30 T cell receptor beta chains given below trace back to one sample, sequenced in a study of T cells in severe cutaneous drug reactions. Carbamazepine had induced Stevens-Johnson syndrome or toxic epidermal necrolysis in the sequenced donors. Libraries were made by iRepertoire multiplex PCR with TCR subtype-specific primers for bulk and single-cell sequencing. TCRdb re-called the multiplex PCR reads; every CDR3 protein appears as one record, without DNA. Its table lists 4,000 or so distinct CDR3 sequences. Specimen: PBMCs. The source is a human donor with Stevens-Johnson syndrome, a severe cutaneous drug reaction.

The CDR3 reads CASSPGQGSKIYNEQFF. The V call is TRBV7-9, the J call TRBJ2-1; lacking DNA, the TRBD1 call made by TCRdb goes unchecked. CDR1 and CDR2 (germline): SEHNR, FQNEAQ (reference sequence). CDR3 length equals 17 residues.

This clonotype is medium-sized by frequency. The CDR3 sequence is CASRISGRFDNEQFF. The V gene is TRBV6-2 or TRBV6-3, the J gene TRBJ2-1. Germline V gene lookup returns CDR1 MNHEY and CDR2 SVGEGT. The CDR3 is 15 amino acids.

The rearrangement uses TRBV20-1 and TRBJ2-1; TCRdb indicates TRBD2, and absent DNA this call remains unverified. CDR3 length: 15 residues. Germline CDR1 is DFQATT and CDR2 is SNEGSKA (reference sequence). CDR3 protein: CSARDTGTRGDEQFF.

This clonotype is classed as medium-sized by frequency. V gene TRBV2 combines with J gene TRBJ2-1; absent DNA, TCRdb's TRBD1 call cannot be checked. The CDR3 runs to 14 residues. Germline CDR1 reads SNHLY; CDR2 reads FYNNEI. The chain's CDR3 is CASSNRDHKNEQFF.

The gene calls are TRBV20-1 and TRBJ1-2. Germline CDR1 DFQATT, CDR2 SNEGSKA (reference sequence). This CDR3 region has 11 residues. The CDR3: CSAGRGIFYTF.

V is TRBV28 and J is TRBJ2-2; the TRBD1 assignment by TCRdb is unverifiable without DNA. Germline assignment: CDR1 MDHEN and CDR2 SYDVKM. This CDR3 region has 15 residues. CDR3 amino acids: CASSLGQGNTGELFF.

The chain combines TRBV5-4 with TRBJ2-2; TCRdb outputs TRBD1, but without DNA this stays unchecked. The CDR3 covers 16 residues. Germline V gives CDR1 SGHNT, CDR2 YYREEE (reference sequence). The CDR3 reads CASSYGQGSNTGELFF.

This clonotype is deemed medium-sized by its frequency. This chain's CDR3 is CASSVIRENTGELFF. This sequence joins TRBV9 and TRBJ2-2; absent DNA, TCRdb's TRBD1 call cannot be checked. This CDR3 is built from 15 residues. Germline CDR1 is SGDLS and CDR2 is YYNGEE. Full variable domain (rest looked up from reference TRBV9 and TRBJ2-2): DSGVTQTPKHLITATGQRVTLRCSPRSGDLSVYWYQQSLDQGLQFLIQYYNGEERAKGNILERFSAQQFPDLHSELNLSSLELGDSALYFCASSVIRENTGELFFGEGSRLTVL.

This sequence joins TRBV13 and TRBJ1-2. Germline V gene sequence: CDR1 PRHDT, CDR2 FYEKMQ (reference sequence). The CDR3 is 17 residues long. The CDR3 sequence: CASSLGGLFSSGYGYTF.

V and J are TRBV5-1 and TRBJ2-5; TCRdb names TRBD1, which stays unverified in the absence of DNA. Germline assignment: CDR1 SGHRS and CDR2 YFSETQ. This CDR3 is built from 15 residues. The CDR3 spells CASSLGTGSQETQYF.

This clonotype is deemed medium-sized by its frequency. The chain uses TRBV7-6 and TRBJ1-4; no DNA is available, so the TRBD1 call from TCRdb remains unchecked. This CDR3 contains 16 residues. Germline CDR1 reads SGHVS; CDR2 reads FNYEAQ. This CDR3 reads CASSLTAGQGDEKLFF.

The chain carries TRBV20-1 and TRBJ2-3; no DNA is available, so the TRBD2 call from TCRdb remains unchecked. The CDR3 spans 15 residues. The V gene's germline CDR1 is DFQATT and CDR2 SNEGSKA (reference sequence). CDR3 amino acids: CSARSGVAVTDTQYF.

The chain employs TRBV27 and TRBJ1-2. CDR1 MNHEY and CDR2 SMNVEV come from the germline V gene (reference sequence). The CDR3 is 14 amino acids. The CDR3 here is CASSLNPPNYGYTF.

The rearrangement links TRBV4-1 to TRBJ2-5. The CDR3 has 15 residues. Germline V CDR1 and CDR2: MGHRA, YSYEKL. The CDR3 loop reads CASSQEWPAQETQYF.

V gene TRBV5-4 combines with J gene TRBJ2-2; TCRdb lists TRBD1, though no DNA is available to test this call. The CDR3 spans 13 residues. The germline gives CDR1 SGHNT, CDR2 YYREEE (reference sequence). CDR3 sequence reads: CASNRVGTGELFF. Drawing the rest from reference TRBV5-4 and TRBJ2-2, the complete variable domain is ETGVTQSPTHLIKTRGQQVTLRCSSQSGHNTVSWYQQALGQGPQFIFQYYREEENGRGNFPPRFSGLQFPNYSSELNVNALELDDSALYLCASNRVGTGELFFGEGSRLTVL.

The CDR3 loop is CASRVPGQGNEKLFF. The J gene is TRBJ1-4, the V gene TRBV28; TCRdb indicates TRBD1, and absent DNA this call remains unverified. Germline V gene sequence: CDR1 MDHEN, CDR2 SYDVKM. The CDR3 extends over 15 amino acids.

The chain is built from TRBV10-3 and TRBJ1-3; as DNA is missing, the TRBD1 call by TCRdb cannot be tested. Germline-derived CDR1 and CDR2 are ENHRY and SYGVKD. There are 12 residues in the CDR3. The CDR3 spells CATFGDRNTIYF.

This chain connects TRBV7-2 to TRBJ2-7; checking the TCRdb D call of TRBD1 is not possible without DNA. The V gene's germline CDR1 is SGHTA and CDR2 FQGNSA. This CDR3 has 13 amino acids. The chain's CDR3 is CASSPNRGGEQYF.

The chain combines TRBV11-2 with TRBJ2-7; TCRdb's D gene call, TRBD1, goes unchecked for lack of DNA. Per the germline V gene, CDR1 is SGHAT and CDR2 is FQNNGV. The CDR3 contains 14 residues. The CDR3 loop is CASSFGTGTYEQYF.

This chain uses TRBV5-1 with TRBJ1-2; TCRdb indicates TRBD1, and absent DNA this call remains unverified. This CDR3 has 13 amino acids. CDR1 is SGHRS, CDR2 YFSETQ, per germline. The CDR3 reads CASSEGQGYGYTF.

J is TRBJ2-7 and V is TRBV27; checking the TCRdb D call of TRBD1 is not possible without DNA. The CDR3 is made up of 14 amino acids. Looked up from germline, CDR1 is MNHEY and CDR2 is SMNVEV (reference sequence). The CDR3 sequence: CASSPGQPSYEQYF.

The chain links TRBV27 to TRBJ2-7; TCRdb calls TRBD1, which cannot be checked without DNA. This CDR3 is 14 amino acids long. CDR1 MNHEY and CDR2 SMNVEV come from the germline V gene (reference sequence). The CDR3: CASSLNLGAYEQYF.

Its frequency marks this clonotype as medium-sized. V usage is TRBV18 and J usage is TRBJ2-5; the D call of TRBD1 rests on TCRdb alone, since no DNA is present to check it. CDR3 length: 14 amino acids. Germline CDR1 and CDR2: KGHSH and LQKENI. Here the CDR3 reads CASSQRDRAETQYF.

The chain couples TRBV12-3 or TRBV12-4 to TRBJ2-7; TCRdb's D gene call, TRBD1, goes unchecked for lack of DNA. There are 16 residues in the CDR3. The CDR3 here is CASSLVGTVPTYEQYF.

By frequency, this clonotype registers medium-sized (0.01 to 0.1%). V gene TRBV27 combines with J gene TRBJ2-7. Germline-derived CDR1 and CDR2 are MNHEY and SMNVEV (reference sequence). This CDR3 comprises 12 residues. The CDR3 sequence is CASSLNGYEQYF.

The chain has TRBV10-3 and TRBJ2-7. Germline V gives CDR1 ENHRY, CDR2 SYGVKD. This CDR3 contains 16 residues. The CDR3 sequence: CAISSEPVHRSYEQYF.

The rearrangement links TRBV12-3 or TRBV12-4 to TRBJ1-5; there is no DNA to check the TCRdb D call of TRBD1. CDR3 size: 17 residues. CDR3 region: CASRTGQQGLVHQPQHF.

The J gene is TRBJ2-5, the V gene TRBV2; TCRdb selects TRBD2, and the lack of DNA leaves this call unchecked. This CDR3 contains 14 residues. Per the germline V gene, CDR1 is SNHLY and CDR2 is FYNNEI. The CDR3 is CASSKGLAGVVQYF.

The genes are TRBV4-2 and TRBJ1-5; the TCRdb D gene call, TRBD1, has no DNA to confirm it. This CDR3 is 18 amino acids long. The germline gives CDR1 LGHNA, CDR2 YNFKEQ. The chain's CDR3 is CASSQDGPGQGIGQPQHF.

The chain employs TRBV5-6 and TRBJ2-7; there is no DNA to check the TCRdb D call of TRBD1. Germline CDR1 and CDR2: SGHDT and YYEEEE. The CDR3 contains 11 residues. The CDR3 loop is CASRRQGQQYF.